The rows below give T cell receptor beta chains drawn from one sample of a study of T cell repertoires and HLA-DP antigens. TCRdb keeps only in-frame clones here, not all; method: immunoSEQ multiplex PCR. This sample has around 100,000 clones, with more than 85% found just once. For these TCRs, the target antigens are not known. The sequenced sample consisted of CD4+ T cells from PBMCs. These receptors originate from a woman aged 18 to 35 in good health and CMV-seronegative. CDR3s include the opening cysteine and the closing phenylalanine or tryptophan. A D gene is named only where the DNA matches it firmly. Size is omitted from some rows. Given values are once, few, many or a class for expanded clones.

D,J,size,V,CDR3,DNA
.,TRBJ1-5,.,TRBV9,CASSVGVNSNQPQHF,TGTGCCAGCAGCGTCGGGGTTAATAGCAATCAGCCCCAGCATTTT
.,TRBJ1-5,.,TRBV7-2,CASGMRRTQGFQPQHF,TGTGCCAGCGGAATGCGGAGAACGCAGGGGTTTCAGCCCCAGCATTTT
.,TRBJ2-3,.,TRBV5-1,CASSLGNSLDTQYF,TGCGCCAGCAGCTTGGGGAACAGTTTGGATACGCAGTATTTT
.,TRBJ1-1,.,TRBV10-3,CATTGPNTEAFF,TGTGCCACTACGGGACCGAACACTGAAGCTTTCTTT
.,TRBJ2-4,.,TRBV12-5,CASGFFNVGAGIQYF,TGTGCTAGTGGTTTTTTCAATGTCGGCGCGGGCATTCAGTACTTC
TRBD2,TRBJ2-1,.,TRBV5-1,CASSLARLAGGINEQFF,TGCGCCAGCAGCCTGGCGCGACTAGCGGGAGGGATCAATGAGCAGTTCTTC
TRBD1,TRBJ2-5,once,TRBV10-3,CAINSGTGDETQYF,TGTGCCATCAATTCCGGGACAGGGGACGAGACCCAGTACTTC
.,TRBJ1-3,.,TRBV7-9,CASSYRAPGSGNTIYF,TGTGCCAGCAGCTACCGGGCCCCAGGATCCGGAAACACCATATATTTT
.,TRBJ2-3,.,TRBV4-3,CASSQDWGGHADTQYF,TGCGCCAGCAGCCAAGATTGGGGGGGGCATGCAGATACGCAGTATTTT
.,TRBJ1-3,once,TRBV28,CASSTPHFSGNTIYF,TGTGCCAGCAGCACCCCCCACTTCTCTGGAAACACCATATATTTT
.,TRBJ1-5,.,TRBV6-6,CASSGRWDQPQHF,TGTGCCAGCAGCGGCAGGTGGGATCAGCCCCAGCATTTT
.,TRBJ2-7,.,TRBV10-3,CAISESVGYEQYF,TGTGCCATCAGTGAGTCTGTCGGTTACGAGCAGTACTTC
.,TRBJ1-1,.,TRBV30,CAWRASGNTEAFF,TGTGCCTGGAGGGCCTCGGGGAACACTGAAGCTTTCTTT
TRBD1,TRBJ2-6,.,TRBV5-1,CASSRLRTGGANVLTF,TGCGCCAGCAGCCGCCTTCGGACAGGGGGGGCCAACGTCCTGACTTTC
.,TRBJ2-7,.,TRBV30,CAWMNSYEQYF,TGTGCCTGGATGAATTCCTACGAGCAGTACTTC
.,TRBJ1-2,.,TRBV10-3,CAIFRTAYGYTF,TGTGCCATCTTCAGGACAGCGTATGGCTACACCTTC
TRBD2,TRBJ2-1,.,TRBV27,CASSDLAGNEQFF,TGTGCCAGCAGTGATCTAGCGGGAAATGAGCAGTTCTTC
TRBD2,TRBJ2-5,.,TRBV19,CASSIGLAAGGAQYF,TGTGCCAGTAGTATAGGGCTAGCGGCCGGTGGGGCCCAGTACTTC
TRBD2,TRBJ2-3,.,TRBV2,CASKGREGADTQYF,TGTGCCAGCAAGGGGCGGGAGGGCGCAGATACGCAGTATTTT
.,TRBJ2-1,.,TRBV5-1,CASSLRGGEQFF,TGCGCCAGCAGCTTGCGCGGTGGTGAGCAGTTCTTC
.,TRBJ1-6,.,TRBV15,CATSSKPGAQGSPLHF,TGTGCCACCAGCTCGAAACCAGGGGCGCAAGGCTCACCCCTCCACTTT
TRBD1,TRBJ2-5,.,TRBV18,CASSMGTAQETQYF,TGTGCCAGCTCAATGGGGACAGCTCAAGAGACCCAGTACTTC
.,TRBJ2-2,once,TRBV4-1,CASSQDPRLVYTGELFF,TGCGCCAGCAGCCAAGATCCAAGACTAGTATATACCGGGGAGCTGTTTTTT
.,TRBJ1-4,once,TRBV25-1,CASSATELTNEKLFF,TGTGCCAGCAGTGCGACCGAGCTTACTAATGAAAAACTGTTTTTT
.,TRBJ1-5,.,TRBV7-2,CASSLGGLGQPQHF,TGTGCCAGCAGCTTAGGCGGCCTTGGTCAGCCCCAGCATTTT
TRBD1,TRBJ1-2,once,TRBV9,CASSPRDRGIYGYTF,TGTGCCAGCAGCCCCCGGGACAGGGGTATCTATGGCTACACCTTC
TRBD1,TRBJ2-2,.,TRBV28,CASSFQGAGTGELFF,TGTGCCAGCTCCTTCCAGGGGGCAGGGACCGGGGAGCTGTTTTTT
.,TRBJ2-3,once,TRBV6-5,CASSYEGLGSDTQYF,TGTGCCAGCAGTTACGAGGGATTGGGATCAGATACGCAGTATTTT
.,TRBJ2-7,.,TRBV5-6,CASSLDTGFGEQYF,TGTGCCAGCAGCTTGGATACGGGTTTCGGCGAGCAGTACTTC
.,TRBJ1-1,.,TRBV19,CASSIGQVNTEAFF,TGTGCCAGTAGTATAGGACAGGTGAACACTGAAGCTTTCTTT
.,TRBJ2-5,.,TRBV18,CASSPSLTGGRQETQYF,TGTGCCAGCTCACCCAGTCTGACGGGGGGCCGGCAAGAGACCCAGTACTTC
.,TRBJ1-2,.,TRBV28,CASTSGPGYGYTF,TGTGCCAGCACCTCCGGGCCGGGGTATGGCTACACCTTC